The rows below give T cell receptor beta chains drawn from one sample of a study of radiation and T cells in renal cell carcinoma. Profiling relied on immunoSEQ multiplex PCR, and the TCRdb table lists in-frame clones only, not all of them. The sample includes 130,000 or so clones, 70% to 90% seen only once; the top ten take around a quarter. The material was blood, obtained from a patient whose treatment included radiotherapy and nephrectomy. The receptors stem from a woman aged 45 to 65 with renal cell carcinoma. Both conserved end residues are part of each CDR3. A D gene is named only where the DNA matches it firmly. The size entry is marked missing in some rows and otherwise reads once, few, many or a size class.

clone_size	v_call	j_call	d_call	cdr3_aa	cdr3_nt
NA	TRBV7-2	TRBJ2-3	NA	CASSLEADTDTQYF	TGTGCCAGCAGCTTAGAGGCGGACACAGATACGCAGTATTTT
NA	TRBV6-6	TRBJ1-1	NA	CASSITGSTEAFF	TGTGCCAGCAGTATCACAGGGAGCACTGAAGCTTTCTTT
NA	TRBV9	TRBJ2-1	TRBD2	CASSVDAGGSNEQFF	TGTGCCAGCAGCGTAGATGCGGGAGGGTCCAATGAGCAGTTCTTC
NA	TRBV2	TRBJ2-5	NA	CASSEASLGKGETQYF	TGTGCCAGCAGTGAAGCTTCACTAGGTAAAGGGGAGACCCAGTACTTC
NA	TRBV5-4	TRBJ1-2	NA	CASSSGQNGYTF	TGTGCCAGCAGCTCCGGACAGAATGGCTACACCTTC
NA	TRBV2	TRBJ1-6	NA	CASSEALVTPKALHF	TGTGCCAGCAGTGAAGCATTAGTAACACCTAAAGCCCTCCACTTT
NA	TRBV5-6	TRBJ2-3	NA	CASSLAGAHTDTQYF	TGTGCCAGCAGCTTGGCAGGGGCTCACACAGATACGCAGTATTTT
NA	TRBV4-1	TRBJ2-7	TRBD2	CASSQEVAGSYEQYF	TGCGCCAGCAGCCAAGAAGTAGCGGGGTCATACGAGCAGTACTTC
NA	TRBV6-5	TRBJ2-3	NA	CASSGAQAGDTQYF	TGTGCCAGTTCGGGGGCTCAGGCGGGAGATACGCAGTATTTT
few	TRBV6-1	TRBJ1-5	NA	CASSEAGGVGQPQHF	TGTGCCAGCAGTGAAGCAGGAGGGGTCGGTCAGCCCCAGCATTTT
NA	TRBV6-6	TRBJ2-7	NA	CASSYVPDTYEQYF	TGTGCCAGCAGTTACGTCCCAGACACGTACGAGCAGTACTTC
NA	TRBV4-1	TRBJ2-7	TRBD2	CASSQEKTSGRIEQYF	TGCGCCAGCAGCCAAGAAAAGACTAGCGGGAGGATCGAGCAGTACTTC
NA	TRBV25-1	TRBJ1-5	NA	CASSEYGGDQPQHF	TGTGCCAGCAGTGAATACGGAGGGGATCAGCCCCAGCATTTT
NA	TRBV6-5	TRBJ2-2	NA	CASGTGELFF	TGTGCCAGCGGGACCGGGGAGCTGTTTTTT
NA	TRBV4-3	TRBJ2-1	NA	CASSHHTGTADEQFF	TGCGCCAGCAGCCACCACACGGGGACGGCGGATGAGCAGTTCTTC
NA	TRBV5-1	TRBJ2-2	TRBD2	CASLAGGPPGELFF	TGCGCCAGCTTAGCGGGAGGGCCCCCCGGGGAGCTGTTTTTT
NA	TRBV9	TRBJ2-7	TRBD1	CASGGTGSTYEQYF	TGTGCCAGCGGGGGGACAGGGTCCACCTACGAGCAGTACTTC
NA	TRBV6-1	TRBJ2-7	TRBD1	CASTEGTGLYEQYF	TGTGCCAGCACCGAAGGGACAGGGTTGTACGAGCAGTACTTC
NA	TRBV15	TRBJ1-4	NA	CATSTSAGQFGEKLFF	TGTGCCACCAGCACCTCAGCCGGACAGTTCGGTGAAAAACTGTTTTTT
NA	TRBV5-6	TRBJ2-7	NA	CASSLGRSRYEQYF	TGTGCCAGCAGCTTGGGGAGGTCCCGCTACGAGCAGTACTTC
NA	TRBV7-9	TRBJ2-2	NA	CASSLGPGEIGELFF	TGTGCCAGCAGCTTAGGACCAGGGGAAATCGGGGAGCTGTTTTTT
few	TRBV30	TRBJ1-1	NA	CAWSDRMNTEAFF	TGTGCCTGGAGTGACAGGATGAACACTGAAGCTTTCTTT
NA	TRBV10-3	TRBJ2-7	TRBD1	CAISEFWTGGYEQYF	TGTGCCATCAGTGAGTTCTGGACAGGGGGCTACGAGCAGTACTTC
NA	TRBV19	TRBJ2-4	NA	CASSIGNLAKNIQYF	TGTGCCAGTAGTATTGGCAATCTAGCCAAAAACATTCAGTACTTC
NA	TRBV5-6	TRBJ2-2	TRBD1	CASRSGTGGLAGELFF	TGTGCCAGCAGATCCGGGACAGGGGGCCTCGCCGGGGAGCTGTTTTTT
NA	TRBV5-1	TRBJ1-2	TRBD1	CASSVGQGAINGYTF	TGCGCCAGCAGCGTAGGACAGGGGGCGATTAATGGCTACACCTTC
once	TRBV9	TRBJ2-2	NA	CASSVGLTGELFF	TGTGCCAGCAGCGTAGGACTTACCGGGGAGCTGTTTTTT
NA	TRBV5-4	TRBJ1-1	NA	CASSLGQEDTEAFF	TGTGCCAGCAGCTTGGGGCAGGAGGACACTGAAGCTTTCTTT